The 14 T cell receptor beta chains below come from one sample, sequenced in a study of cytomegalovirus exposure and HLA in healthy donors. Both 60 Vbeta primers and 13 Jbeta primers went into the PCR. Profiled with immunoSEQ multiplex PCR; TCRdb holds only in-frame clones, not every one. The sample holds under 150,000 clones, approximately 9% seen once. The sample consisted of PBMCs. The receptors were sampled from a woman in her thirties or forties in good health and CMV-seropositive.

Only a few counts were recorded for this clone. A far larger clone lies a single base away; this is likely a read error. The V call is TRBV4-3, the J call TRBJ1-2; 7 bases map to TRBD1. With V trimmed by 5 bases and J by 8 bases, 8 bases remained unmatched. CDR1 is LGHNA, CDR2 YSLEER, per germline. CDR3 length: 13 amino acids. The CDR3 sequence: CASSLQGPRGYTF. CDR3 DNA: TGCGCCAGCAGCTTACAGGGGCCGAGGGGCTACACCTTC.

The gene calls are TRBV5-1 and TRBJ1-4; 8 bases agree with TRBD1. The CDR3 consists of 14 residues. V dropped 4 bases and J dropped 6; count of bases not matched to a gene: 5. CDR1 and CDR2 (germline): SGHRS, YFSETQ. The CDR3 sequence is CASSRTGKDEKLFF. The CDR3 nucleotides are TGCGCCAGCAGCCGGACAGGGAAGGATGAAAAACTGTTTTTT.

The rearrangement uses TRBV9 and TRBJ2-2, with 8 nucleotides matching TRBD2. CDR1 is SGDLS and CDR2 is YYNGEE in the germline V gene. CDR3 length: 16 residues. J gave up 0 bases and V 5 bases, and 6 bases lay outside the gene matches. Here the CDR3 DNA reads TGTGCCAGCAGGTCCGCGGGGGGCGCGAACACCGGGGAGCTGTTTTTT. This encodes CASRSAGGANTGELFF. The whole variable domain, remainder taken from reference TRBV9 and TRBJ2-2, is DSGVTQTPKHLITATGQRVTLRCSPRSGDLSVYWYQQSLDQGLQFLIQYYNGEERAKGNILERFSAQQFPDLHSELNLSSLELGDSALYFCASRSAGGANTGELFFGEGSRLTVL.

CDR3 DNA: TGTGCCAGCAGTGACGGGCAGGGGGCGCTTTTCCACGAGCAGTACTTC. It translates to CASSDGQGALFHEQYF. The chain links TRBV6-1 to TRBJ2-7; 8 positions agree with TRBD1. Trimming cost V 3 bases and J 5 bases; bases outside gene matches: 12. The CDR3 runs 16 residues. Germline CDR1 and CDR2: MNHNS and SASEGT.

This clone appeared a few times. This chain connects TRBV9 to TRBJ2-3; a possible D gene is TRBD1 (6 bases). Germline V gives CDR1 SGDLS, CDR2 YYNGEE. The ends were cut back, 0 bases at V and 0 bases at J, with 8 bases in the middle. The CDR3 runs 15 residues. The CDR3 DNA follows: TGTGCCAGCAGCGTAGGAGGGGGTAGCACAGATACGCAGTATTTT. Its translation is CASSVGGGSTDTQYF.

This clone was found a few times. The rearrangement links TRBV19 to TRBJ1-2; 7 nucleotides line up with TRBD1. Germline V gene data show CDR1 as LNHDA and CDR2 as SQIVND (reference sequence). The CDR3 is made up of 14 amino acids. The V and J ends lost 3 bases and 7 bases, in that order; junction bases with no gene match: 8. CDR3 amino acids: CASSILTGESGYTF. The DNA for the CDR3 is TGTGCCAGTAGTATCCTAACAGGGGAAAGTGGCTACACCTTC. Full variable domain (rest looked up from reference TRBV19 and TRBJ1-2): DGGITQSPKYLFRKEGQNVTLSCEQNLNHDAMYWYRQDPGQGLRLIYYSQIVNDFQKGDIAEGYSVSREKKESFPLTVTSAQKNPTAFYLCASSILTGESGYTFGSGTRLTVV.

The chain joins TRBV7-2 to TRBJ2-4; 12 bases are a match to TRBD2. The CDR3 spans 18 residues. V was clipped by 1 base and J by 1 base; unmatched bases: 5. Germline V lookup: CDR1 SGHTA, CDR2 FQGNSA. This CDR3 is CASSLDLAGGWAKNIQYF. The CDR3 bases are TGTGCCAGCAGCTTAGACCTAGCGGGGGGGTGGGCCAAAAACATTCAGTACTTC.

The gene calls are TRBV18 and TRBJ1-4; 8 nucleotides line up with TRBD1. Looked up from germline, CDR1 is KGHSH and CDR2 is LQKENI. V shed 11 bases and J 7 bases; nucleotides not matched to a gene: 12. CDR3 length: 14 residues. This CDR3 is CAPYLGQAREKLFF. The CDR3 coding sequence is TGTGCCCCATACCTGGGACAGGCGCGTGAAAAACTGTTTTTT.

This clone was seen only a few times. Other DNA sequences in this specimen translate into the identical CDR3. This chain joins TRBV19 and TRBJ2-2; 12 bases fit TRBD2. Germline assignment: CDR1 LNHDA and CDR2 SQIVND (reference sequence). The length of the CDR3 is 16 residues. J was trimmed by 2 bases and V by 4 bases; bases with no gene match: 2. CDR3 region: CASSRLAGANTGELFF. The CDR3 region has the DNA TGTGCCAGTAGTAGACTAGCGGGGGCCAACACCGGGGAGCTGTTTTTT.

This sequence joins TRBV5-1 and TRBJ2-1; D might be TRBD1 (6 bases). CDR3 size: 16 residues. V lost 0 bases, J lost 2 bases, and 12 bases lay in between. The germline V gene has CDR1 SGHRS and CDR2 YFSETQ. This CDR3 reads CASSLVAGAAYNEQFF. In DNA, the CDR3 is TGCGCCAGCAGCTTGGTCGCAGGGGCTGCCTACAATGAGCAGTTCTTC.

This clone has only a few counts. The gene calls are TRBV5-1 and TRBJ1-1, with TRBD1 matching 7 bases. Germline-derived CDR1 and CDR2 are SGHRS and YFSETQ. V lost 0 bases, J lost 2 bases, and 7 bases stayed unmatched. This CDR3 has 16 residues. The CDR3: CASSLGQGISNTEAFF. Written as DNA, the CDR3 is TGCGCCAGCAGCTTGGGACAGGGAATCTCCAACACTGAAGCTTTCTTT. The full variable domain, with the rest looked up from reference TRBV5-1 and TRBJ1-1, is KAGVTQTPRYLIKTRGQQVTLSCSPISGHRSVSWYQQTPGQGLQFLFEYFSETQRNKGNFPGRFSGRQFSNSRSEMNVSTLELGDSALYLCASSLGQGISNTEAFFGQGTRLTVV.

This chain uses TRBV12-5 with TRBJ1-1, with D perhaps TRBD1 (5 bases). With 5 bases removed from V and 11 bases from J, the gap between germline ends came to 15 bases. This CDR3 has 12 residues. Germline values: CDR1 LGHNT, CDR2 FRNRAP. CDR3 DNA sequence: TGTGCTAGTGGTCCCGACTCGGGGGAGGCTTTCTTT. Its translation is CASGPDSGEAFF.

Of note for this clone: Given the absence of the conserved phenylalanine or tryptophan at the CDR3 end, a read error is likely. DNA for the CDR3: TGTGCCAGCAGCCCTCGGGGGGGCCGCTACGGGGAGCTGTTTGTT. This translates into CASSPRGGRYGELFV. V gene TRBV7-3 combines with J gene TRBJ2-2; TRBD2 agrees at 8 bases. Germline trimming cut 5 bases from V and 7 bases from J; bases unmatched to any gene: 9. The germline CDR1 and CDR2 sequences are SGHTA and FQGTGA. The CDR3 is made up of 15 amino acids.

This clone has more than one count but fewer than ten. CDR3 DNA: TGTGCTAGTGTTCCCAACTCTGGAAACACCATATATTTT. As protein: CASVPNSGNTIYF. The chain couples TRBV12-5 to TRBJ1-3; D call uncertain. Germline CDR1 and CDR2: LGHNT and FRNRAP. Trimming took off 7 bases at V and 0 bases at J, with 7 bases between the two ends. The CDR3 totals 13 residues.